Sequencing of this TCR beta chain was carried out in a study of cytomegalovirus exposure and HLA in healthy donors. To note about this clone: Antigen unknown.

The PCR contained 60 Vbeta and 13 Jbeta primers. Generated by immunoSEQ multiplex PCR, the TCRdb table keeps only in-frame clones and is missing some. The table records some 95,000 clones, 70% to 75% of them present only once. Germline CDR1 and CDR2: PRHDT and FYEKMQ (reference sequence). The junction had 11 bases not matched to a gene; V was cut back by 8 bases and J by 9 bases. The CDR3 spans 14 residues. General observations from the study: Presence/absence comparisons presumed near-even sequencing depth among donors. In vitro confirmation showed three CMV-associated chains to be CMV antigen specific. Reportedly, diagnosis of cytomegalovirus status by the classifier showed high specificity and sensitivity.

The sequence derives from a woman between 18 and 30 years old in good health and CMV-seropositive. The chain uses TRBV13 and TRBJ2-1; TRBD2 matches 9 bases. Sequencing was carried out using PBMCs. CDR3 nucleotides: TGTGCCAGCCGGGCCGGCGGGAGGGCCCTTGAGCAGTTCTTC. Translation gives CASRAGGRALEQFF.